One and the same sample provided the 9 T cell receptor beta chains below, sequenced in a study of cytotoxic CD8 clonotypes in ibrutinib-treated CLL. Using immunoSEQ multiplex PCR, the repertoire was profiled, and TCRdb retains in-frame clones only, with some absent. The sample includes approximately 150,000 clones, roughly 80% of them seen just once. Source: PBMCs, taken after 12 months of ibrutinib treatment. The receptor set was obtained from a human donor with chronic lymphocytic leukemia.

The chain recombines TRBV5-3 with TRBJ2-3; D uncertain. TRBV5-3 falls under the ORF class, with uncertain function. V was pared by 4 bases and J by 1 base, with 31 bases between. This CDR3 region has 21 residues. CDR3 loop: CARSPINQPTNDDHGTDTQYF. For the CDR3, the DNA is TGTGCCAGAAGCCCTATCAATCAACCGACCAACGACGACCACGGCACAGATACGCAGTATTTT.

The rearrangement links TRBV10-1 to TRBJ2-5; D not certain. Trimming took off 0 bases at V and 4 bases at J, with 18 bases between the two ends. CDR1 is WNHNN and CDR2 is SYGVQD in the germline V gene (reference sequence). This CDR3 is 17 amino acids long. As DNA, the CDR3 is TGCGCCAGCAGTGAGTCGGCACTCACTGGTTACCGAGAGACCCAGTACTTC. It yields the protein CASSESALTGYRETQYF.

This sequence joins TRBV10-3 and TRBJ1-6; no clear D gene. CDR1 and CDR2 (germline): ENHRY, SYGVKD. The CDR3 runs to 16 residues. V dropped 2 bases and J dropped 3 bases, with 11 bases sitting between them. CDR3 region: CAISEPTGDYNSPLHF. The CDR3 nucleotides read TGTGCCATCAGTGAGCCCACGGGCGACTATAATTCACCCCTCCACTTT.

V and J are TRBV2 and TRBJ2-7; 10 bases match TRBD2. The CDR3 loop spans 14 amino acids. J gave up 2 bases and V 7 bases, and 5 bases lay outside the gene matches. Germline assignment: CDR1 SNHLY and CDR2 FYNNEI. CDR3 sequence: CASNLAGAAYEQYF. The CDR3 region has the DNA TGTGCCAGCAACCTAGCGGGGGCGGCCTACGAGCAGTACTTC.

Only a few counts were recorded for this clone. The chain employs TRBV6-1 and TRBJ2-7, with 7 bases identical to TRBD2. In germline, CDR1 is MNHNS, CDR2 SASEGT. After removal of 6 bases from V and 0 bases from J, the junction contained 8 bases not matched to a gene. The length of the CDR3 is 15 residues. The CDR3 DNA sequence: TGTGCCAGCAGCCTAAAGCGGGGATTCTCCTACGAGCAGTACTTC. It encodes CASSLKRGFSYEQYF.

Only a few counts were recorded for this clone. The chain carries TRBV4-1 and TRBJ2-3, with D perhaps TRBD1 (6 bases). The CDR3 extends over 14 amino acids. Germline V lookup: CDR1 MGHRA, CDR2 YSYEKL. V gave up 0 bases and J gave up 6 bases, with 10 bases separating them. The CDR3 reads CASSQERGSDTQYF. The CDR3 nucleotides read TGCGCCAGCAGCCAAGAGAGGGGGTCTGATACGCAGTATTTT.

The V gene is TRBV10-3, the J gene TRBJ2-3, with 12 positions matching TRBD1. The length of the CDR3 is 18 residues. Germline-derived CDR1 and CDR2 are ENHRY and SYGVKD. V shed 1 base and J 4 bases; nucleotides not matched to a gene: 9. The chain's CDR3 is CAISEFSWDRGLADTQYF. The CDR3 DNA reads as TGTGCCATCAGTGAGTTTAGCTGGGACAGGGGGCTCGCAGATACGCAGTATTTT.

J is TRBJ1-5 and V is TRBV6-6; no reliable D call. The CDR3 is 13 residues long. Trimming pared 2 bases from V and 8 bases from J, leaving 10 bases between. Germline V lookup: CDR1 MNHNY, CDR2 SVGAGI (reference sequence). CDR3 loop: CASSYGQVEPQHF. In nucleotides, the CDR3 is TGTGCCAGCAGTTACGGCCAGGTAGAGCCCCAGCATTTT.

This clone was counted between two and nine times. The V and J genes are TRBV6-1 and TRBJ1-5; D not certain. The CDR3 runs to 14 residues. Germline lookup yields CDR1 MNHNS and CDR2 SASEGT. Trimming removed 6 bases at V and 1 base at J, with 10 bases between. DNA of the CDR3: TGTGCCAGCAGCCCCCTCGGGAGCAATCAGCCCCAGCATTTT. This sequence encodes CASSPLGSNQPQHF.